What follows are 17 T cell receptor beta chains derived from one specimen sequenced in a study of T cell responses to AZD1222 COVID-19 vaccine. Sequencing was performed with immunoSEQ multiplex PCR; in TCRdb, only in-frame clones are kept and a portion is missing. The table has over 100,000 clones, roughly 85% seen once; the top ten hold 6.5% to 8.5%. The sequences come from peripheral blood, collected 28 days after the second dose of the MenACWY control vaccine. These receptors were taken from an adult who received the MenACWY meningococcal vaccine as a control.

J is TRBJ1-1 and V is TRBV7-8; perhaps TRBD1 as D (5 bases). V shed 1 base and J shed 7 bases, with 16 bases lying between them. Germline V gene lookup returns CDR1 SGHVS and CDR2 FQNEAQ. The CDR3 has 15 residues. The CDR3 DNA is TGTGCCAGCAGCTTAGGGGGGATCACCGCCCATGAAGCTTTCTTT. Its translation: CASSLGGITAHEAFF. Filled out from reference TRBV7-8 and TRBJ1-1, the complete variable domain reads GAGVSQSPRYKVAKRGQDVALRCDPISGHVSLFWYQQALGQGPEFLTYFQNEAQLDKSGLPSDRFFAERPEGSVSTLKIQRTQQEDSAVYLCASSLGGITAHEAFFGQGTRLTVV.

This chain joins TRBV5-4 and TRBJ2-1; 8 nucleotides agree with TRBD2. The junction had 5 bases not matched to a gene; V was cut back by 3 bases and J by 3 bases. Germline V gene data show CDR1 as SGHNT and CDR2 as YYREEE (reference sequence). The CDR3 is made up of 15 amino acids. CDR3 amino acids: CASSSRRGDYNEQFF. The CDR3 bases are TGTGCCAGCAGCTCCCGGCGGGGGGACTACAATGAGCAGTTCTTC.

V is TRBV30 and J is TRBJ2-7; TRBD1 agrees at 7 bases. The germline V gene encodes CDR1 GTSNPN and CDR2 SVGIG (reference sequence). CDR3 length: 11 residues. With V trimmed by 5 bases and J by 6 bases, 4 bases remained unmatched. Here the CDR3 reads CAWGDSSEQYF. The CDR3, as DNA: TGTGCCTGGGGGGACAGCAGCGAGCAGTACTTC.

The chain links TRBV29-1 to TRBJ2-3; possibly TRBD1 or TRBD2 for D (5 bases each). CDR1 and CDR2 (germline): SQVTM, ANQGSEA. CDR3 length equals 14 residues. V shed 6 bases and J shed 5 bases, with 18 bases lying between them. CDR3 DNA: TGCAGCGTGATCGGGGCCGTCGGGATAGATACGCAGTATTTT. Translation gives CSVIGAVGIDTQYF.

The chain links TRBV6-5 to TRBJ1-2, with 9 bases lining up with TRBD1. Unmatched junction bases numbered 12, after V lost 5 bases and J lost 8 bases. CDR3 length: 15 amino acids. Germline CDR1 reads MNHEY; CDR2 reads SVGAGI. The CDR3 DNA reads TGTGCCAGCAGTATCATAGGACAGGGGTTCGAAGGCTACACCTTC. This translates into CASSIIGQGFEGYTF.

This chain links TRBV2 with TRBJ2-2; possibly TRBD2 for D (5 bases). Germline V lookup: CDR1 SNHLY, CDR2 FYNNEI. The V end lost 6 bases, the J end lost 6 bases, and 17 bases lay between the germline ends. The CDR3 has 15 amino acids. This CDR3 reads CASRALLVVSGELFF. In DNA form, the CDR3 reads TGTGCCAGCAGGGCCCTACTAGTTGTCTCCGGGGAGCTGTTTTTT.

The rearrangement links TRBV10-3 to TRBJ2-1; TRBD2 aligns across 7 bases. The CDR3 is made up of 15 amino acids. The V segment lost 5 bases and the J segment 7 bases; nucleotides outside the gene matches: 11. Germline V gene data show CDR1 as ENHRY and CDR2 as SYGVKD. The CDR3 here is CAISPGLGTGNEQFF. The CDR3 bases are TGTGCCATCAGTCCCGGACTAGGCACGGGGAATGAGCAGTTCTTC.

V usage is TRBV4-2 and J usage is TRBJ2-7; 9 nucleotides line up with TRBD2. Germline-derived CDR1 and CDR2 are LGHNA and YNFKEQ. V lost 3 bases and J lost 3; bases outside the gene matches: 9. CDR3 size: 16 residues. The CDR3 DNA reads TGTGCCAGCAGCCAGGGACTTAGCGGGAGTCTCTACGAGCAGTACTTC. Translation: CASSQGLSGSLYEQYF.

J is TRBJ2-7 and V is TRBV19, with D possibly TRBD2 on 7 matching bases. The V end lost 1 base, the J end lost 5 bases, and 12 bases lay between the germline ends. The germline V gene encodes CDR1 LNHDA and CDR2 SQIVND (reference sequence). This CDR3 has 14 amino acids. The CDR3 region is CASSIVAGAHEQYV. The CDR3, as DNA: TGTGCCAGTAGTATAGTCGCGGGGGCCCACGAGCAGTACGTC.

V and J are TRBV15 and TRBJ2-1, with 12 bases lining up with TRBD2. V shed 0 bases and J 10 bases; nucleotides not matched to a gene: 13. The CDR3 runs 18 residues. Germline lookup yields CDR1 LNHNV and CDR2 YYDKDF (reference sequence). The CDR3 loop is CATSRDPLAGGPRGEQFF. CDR3 nucleotide sequence: TGTGCCACCAGCAGAGATCCTCTAGCGGGGGGGCCCCGAGGCGAGCAGTTCTTC.

J is TRBJ2-3 and V is TRBV11-2; 14 positions match TRBD2. Germline V gene data show CDR1 as SGHAT and CDR2 as FQNNGV. The ends lost 5 bases at V and 8 bases at J; junction bases unmatched: 6. The CDR3 runs to 15 residues. The CDR3 nucleotides are TGTGCCAGCAGCCGGACTAGCGGGGGGCGGGGTACGCAGTATTTT. Amino acid sequence: CASSRTSGGRGTQYF.

The genes are TRBV6-5 and TRBJ1-5; 8 positions agree with TRBD1. The germline gives CDR1 MNHEY, CDR2 SVGAGI. V lost 6 bases to trimming and J lost 1 base; unmatched junction nucleotides: 2. The CDR3 has 14 amino acids. CDR3 protein: CASSRQGSNQPQHF. The CDR3 nucleotides are TGTGCCAGCAGCAGACAGGGGAGCAATCAGCCCCAGCATTTT.

There are a few counts of this clone. The same CDR3 arises from other DNA sequences in this sample as well. The CDR3 DNA reads TGCGCCAGCTCTTTGGACAGCTACAATGAGCAGTTCTTC. Translation gives CASSLDSYNEQFF. This chain joins TRBV5-1 and TRBJ2-1; D possibly corresponds to TRBD1 (6 bases). The CDR3 runs to 13 residues. The V end lost 7 bases, the J end lost 3 bases, and 11 bases lay between the germline ends. Looked up from germline, CDR1 is SGHRS and CDR2 is YFSETQ.

The V gene is TRBV27, the J gene TRBJ1-2; 7 nucleotides match TRBD1. Germline trimming cut 8 bases from V and 2 bases from J; bases unmatched to any gene: 11. CDR3 size: 15 residues. Germline V lookup: CDR1 MNHEY, CDR2 SMNVEV (reference sequence). The CDR3: CASSDRGTANYGYTF. CDR3 in DNA: TGTGCCAGCTCGGATCGGGGGACAGCCAACTATGGCTACACCTTC.

The genes are TRBV6-5 and TRBJ2-5, with TRBD1 identical over 8 bases. J was trimmed by 4 bases and V by 6 bases; bases with no gene match: 10. Germline lookup yields CDR1 MNHEY and CDR2 SVGAGI. The CDR3 is 15 residues long. DNA of the CDR3: TGTGCCAGCAGACTCGACAGGGGTGGGCGAGAGACCCAGTACTTC. It codes for CASRLDRGGRETQYF.

This sequence joins TRBV28 and TRBJ1-1; D not certain. The CDR3 runs to 13 residues. Trimming cost V 0 bases and J 6 bases, with 8 bases left between them. Germline V CDR1 and CDR2: MDHEN, SYDVKM. The chain's CDR3 is CASSLWSPSEAFF. CDR3 DNA: TGTGCCAGCAGTTTATGGAGCCCATCTGAAGCTTTCTTT. Drawing the rest from reference TRBV28 and TRBJ1-1, the complete variable domain is DVKVTQSSRYLVKRTGEKVFLECVQDMDHENMFWYRQDPGLGLRLIYFSYDVKMKEKGDIPEGYSVSREKKERFSLILESASTNQTSMYLCASSLWSPSEAFFGQGTRLTVV.

V gene TRBV19 combines with J gene TRBJ1-5; tentative D call: TRBD1 (5 bases). In germline, CDR1 is LNHDA, CDR2 SQIVND (reference sequence). The CDR3 covers 14 residues. The ends were cut back, 6 bases at V and 4 bases at J, with 13 bases in the middle. The CDR3 protein is CASSGGVGNQPQHF. CDR3 bases: TGTGCCAGTAGCGGGGGGGTAGGTAATCAGCCCCAGCATTTT.